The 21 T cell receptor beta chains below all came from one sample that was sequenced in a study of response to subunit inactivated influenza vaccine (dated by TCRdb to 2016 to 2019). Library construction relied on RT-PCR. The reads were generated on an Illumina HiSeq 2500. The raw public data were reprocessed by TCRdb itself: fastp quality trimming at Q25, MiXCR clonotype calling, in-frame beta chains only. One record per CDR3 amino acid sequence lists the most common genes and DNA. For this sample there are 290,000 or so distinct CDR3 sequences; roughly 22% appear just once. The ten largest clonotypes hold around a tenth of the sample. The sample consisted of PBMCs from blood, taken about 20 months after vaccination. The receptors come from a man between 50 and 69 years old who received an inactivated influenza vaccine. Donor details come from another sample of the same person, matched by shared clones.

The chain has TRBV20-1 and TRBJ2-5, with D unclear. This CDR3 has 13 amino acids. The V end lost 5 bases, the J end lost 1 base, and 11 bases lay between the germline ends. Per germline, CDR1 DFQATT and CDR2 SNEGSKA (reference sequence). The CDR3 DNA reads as TGCAGTGCTTCCCGTCAAGTCCAAGAGACCCAGTACTTC. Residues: CSASRQVQETQYF.

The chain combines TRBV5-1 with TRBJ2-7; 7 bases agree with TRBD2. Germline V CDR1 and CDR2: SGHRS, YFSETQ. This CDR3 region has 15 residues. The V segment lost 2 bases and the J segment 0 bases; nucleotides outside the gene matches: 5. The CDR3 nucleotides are TGCGCCAGCAGCTTAATAGCGGGCCCCTCCTACGAGCAGTACTTC. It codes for CASSLIAGPSYEQYF. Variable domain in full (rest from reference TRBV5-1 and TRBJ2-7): KAGVTQTPRYLIKTRGQQVTLSCSPISGHRSVSWYQQTPGQGLQFLFEYFSETQRNKGNFPGRFSGRQFSNSRSEMNVSTLELGDSALYLCASSLIAGPSYEQYFGPGTRLTVT.

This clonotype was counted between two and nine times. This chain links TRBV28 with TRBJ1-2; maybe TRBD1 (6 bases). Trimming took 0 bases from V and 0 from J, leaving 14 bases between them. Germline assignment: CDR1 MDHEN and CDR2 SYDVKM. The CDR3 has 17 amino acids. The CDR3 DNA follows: TGTGCCAGCAGTTTATGGGAAAGGGGGGCCACTAACTATGGCTACACCTTC. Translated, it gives CASSLWERGATNYGYTF.

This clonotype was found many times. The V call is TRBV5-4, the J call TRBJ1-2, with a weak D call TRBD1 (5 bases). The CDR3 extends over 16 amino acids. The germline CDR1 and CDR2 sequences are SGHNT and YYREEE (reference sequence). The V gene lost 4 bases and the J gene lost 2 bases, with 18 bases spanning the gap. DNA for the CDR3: TGTGCCAGCAGCCGTGGGGGAAGCCGTGCGAACTATGGCTACACCTTC. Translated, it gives CASSRGGSRANYGYTF.

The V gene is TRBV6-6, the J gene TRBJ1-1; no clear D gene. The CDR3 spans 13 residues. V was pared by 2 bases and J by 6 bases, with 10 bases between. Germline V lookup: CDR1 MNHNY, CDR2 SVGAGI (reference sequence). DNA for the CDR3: TGTGCCAGCAGTTACATAAGTGGAGCTGAAGCTTTCTTT. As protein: CASSYISGAEAFF.

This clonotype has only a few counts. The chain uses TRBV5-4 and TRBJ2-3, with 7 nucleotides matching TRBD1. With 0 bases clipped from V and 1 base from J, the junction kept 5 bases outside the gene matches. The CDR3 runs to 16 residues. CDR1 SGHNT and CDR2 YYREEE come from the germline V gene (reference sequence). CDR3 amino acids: CASSLAKGARTDTQYF. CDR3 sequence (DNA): TGTGCCAGCAGCTTGGCCAAGGGGGCCCGCACAGATACGCAGTATTTT. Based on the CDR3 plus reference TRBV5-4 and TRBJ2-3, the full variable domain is ETGVTQSPTHLIKTRGQQVTLRCSSQSGHNTVSWYQQALGQGPQFIFQYYREEENGRGNFPPRFSGLQFPNYSSELNVNALELDDSALYLCASSLAKGARTDTQYFGPGTRLTVL.

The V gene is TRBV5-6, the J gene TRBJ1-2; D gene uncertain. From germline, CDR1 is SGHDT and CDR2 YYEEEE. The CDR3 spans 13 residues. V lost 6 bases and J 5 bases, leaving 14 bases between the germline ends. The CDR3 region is CASTSSPLYGYTF. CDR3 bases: TGTGCCAGCACCTCCTCGCCACTTTATGGCTACACCTTC.

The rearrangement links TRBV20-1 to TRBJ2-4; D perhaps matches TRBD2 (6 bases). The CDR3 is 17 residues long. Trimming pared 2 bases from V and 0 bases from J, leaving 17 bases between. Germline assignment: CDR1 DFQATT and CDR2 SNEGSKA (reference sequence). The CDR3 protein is CSARKAGGALAKNIQYF. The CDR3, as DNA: TGCAGTGCTAGAAAGGCCGGAGGGGCTTTAGCCAAAAACATTCAGTACTTC.

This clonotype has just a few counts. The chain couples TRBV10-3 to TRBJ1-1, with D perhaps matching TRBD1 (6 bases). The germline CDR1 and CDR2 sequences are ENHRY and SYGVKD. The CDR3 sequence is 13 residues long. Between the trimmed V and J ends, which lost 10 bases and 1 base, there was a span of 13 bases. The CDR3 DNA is TGTGCCAGTAAGACAGGACCGAACACTGAAGCTTTCTTT. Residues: CASKTGPNTEAFF.

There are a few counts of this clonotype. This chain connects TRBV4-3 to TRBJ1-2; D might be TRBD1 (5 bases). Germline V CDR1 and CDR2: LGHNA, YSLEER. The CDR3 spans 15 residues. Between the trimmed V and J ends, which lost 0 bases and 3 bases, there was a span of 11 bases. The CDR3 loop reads CASSQDAGPYYGYTF. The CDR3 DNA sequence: TGCGCCAGCAGCCAAGACGCGGGGCCTTACTATGGCTACACCTTC.

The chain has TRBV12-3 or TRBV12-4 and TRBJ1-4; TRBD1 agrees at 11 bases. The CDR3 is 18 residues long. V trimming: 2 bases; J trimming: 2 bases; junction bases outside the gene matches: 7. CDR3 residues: CASSLTGTGGLTNEKLFF. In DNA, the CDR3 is TGTGCCAGCAGTTTAACGGGGACAGGGGGGTTGACTAATGAAAAACTGTTTTTT.

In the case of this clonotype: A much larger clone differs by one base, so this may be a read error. The CDR3 DNA reads as TGTGCCAGCAGCCTCTTACCGGGACAGGGGGCAGGCAATCAGGCCCAGCATTTT. Its translation: CASSLLPGQGAGNQAQHF. The chain employs TRBV7-8 and TRBJ1-5, with 12 bases lining up with TRBD1. The CDR3 is 18 amino acids. Per germline, CDR1 SGHVS and CDR2 FQNEAQ.

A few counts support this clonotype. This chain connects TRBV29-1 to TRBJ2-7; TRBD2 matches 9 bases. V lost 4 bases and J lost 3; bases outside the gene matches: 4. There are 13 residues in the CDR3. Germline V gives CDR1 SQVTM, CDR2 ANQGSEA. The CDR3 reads CSVGLAGSYEQYF. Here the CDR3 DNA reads TGCAGCGTTGGTCTAGCGGGGAGCTACGAGCAGTACTTC.

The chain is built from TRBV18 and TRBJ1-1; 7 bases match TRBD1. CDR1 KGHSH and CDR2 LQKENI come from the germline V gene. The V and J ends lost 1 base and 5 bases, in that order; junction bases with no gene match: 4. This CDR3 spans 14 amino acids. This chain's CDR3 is CASSPQGAMTEAFF. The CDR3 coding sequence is TGTGCCAGCTCACCACAGGGGGCGATGACTGAAGCTTTCTTT.

CDR3 sequence (DNA): TGCAGTGCTCCCACAGGGTCCGAGCAGTACTTC. As protein: CSAPTGSEQYF. The V gene is TRBV20-1, the J gene TRBJ2-7; tentatively, D is TRBD1 (6 bases). Germline V lookup: CDR1 DFQATT, CDR2 SNEGSKA (reference sequence). The CDR3 loop spans 11 amino acids. Trimming cost V 5 bases and J 6 bases, with 11 bases left between them.

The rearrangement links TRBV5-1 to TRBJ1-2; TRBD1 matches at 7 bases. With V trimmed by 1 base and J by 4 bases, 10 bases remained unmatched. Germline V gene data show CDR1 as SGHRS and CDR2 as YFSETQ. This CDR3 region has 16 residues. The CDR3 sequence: CASSLTGQEGFYGYTF. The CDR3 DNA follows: TGCGCCAGCAGCTTGACAGGACAGGAGGGGTTCTATGGCTACACCTTC.

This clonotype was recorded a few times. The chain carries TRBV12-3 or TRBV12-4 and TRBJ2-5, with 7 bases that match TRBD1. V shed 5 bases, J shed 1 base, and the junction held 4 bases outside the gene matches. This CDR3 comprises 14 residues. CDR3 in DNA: TGTGCCAGCAGTGGGGACAGCTCCCAAGAGACCCAGTACTTC. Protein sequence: CASSGDSSQETQYF.

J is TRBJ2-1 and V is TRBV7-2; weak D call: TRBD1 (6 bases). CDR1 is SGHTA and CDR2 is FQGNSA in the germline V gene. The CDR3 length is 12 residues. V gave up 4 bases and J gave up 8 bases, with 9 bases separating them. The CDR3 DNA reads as TGTGCCAGCAGCTCACAGGGACATGAGCAGTTCTTC. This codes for CASSSQGHEQFF.

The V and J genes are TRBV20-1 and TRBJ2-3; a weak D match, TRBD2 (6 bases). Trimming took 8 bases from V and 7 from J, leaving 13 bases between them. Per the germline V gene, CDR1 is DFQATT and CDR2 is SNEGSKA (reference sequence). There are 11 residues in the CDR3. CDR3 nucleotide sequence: TGCAGTTACCCAAGCGGGTATACGCAGTATTTT. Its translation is CSYPSGYTQYF.

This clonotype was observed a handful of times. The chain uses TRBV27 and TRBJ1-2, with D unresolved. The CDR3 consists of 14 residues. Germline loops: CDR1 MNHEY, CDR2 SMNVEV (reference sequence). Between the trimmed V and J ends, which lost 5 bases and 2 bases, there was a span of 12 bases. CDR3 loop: CASSRSGINYGYTF. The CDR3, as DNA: TGTGCCAGCAGTAGATCCGGGATCAACTATGGCTACACCTTC.

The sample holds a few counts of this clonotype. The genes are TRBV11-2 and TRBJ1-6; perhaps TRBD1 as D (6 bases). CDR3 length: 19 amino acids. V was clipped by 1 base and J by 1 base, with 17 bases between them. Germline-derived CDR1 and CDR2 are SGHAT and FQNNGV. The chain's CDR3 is CASSLGGAPGGSYNSPLHF. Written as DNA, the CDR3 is TGTGCCAGCAGCTTAGGGGGGGCCCCTGGGGGGTCCTATAATTCACCCCTCCACTTT. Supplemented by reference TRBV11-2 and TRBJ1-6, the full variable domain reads EAGVAQSPRYKIIEKRQSVAFWCNPISGHATLYWYQQILGQGPKLLIQFQNNGVVDDSQLPKDRFSAERLKGVDSTLKIQPAKLEDSAVYLCASSLGGAPGGSYNSPLHFGNGTRLTVT.